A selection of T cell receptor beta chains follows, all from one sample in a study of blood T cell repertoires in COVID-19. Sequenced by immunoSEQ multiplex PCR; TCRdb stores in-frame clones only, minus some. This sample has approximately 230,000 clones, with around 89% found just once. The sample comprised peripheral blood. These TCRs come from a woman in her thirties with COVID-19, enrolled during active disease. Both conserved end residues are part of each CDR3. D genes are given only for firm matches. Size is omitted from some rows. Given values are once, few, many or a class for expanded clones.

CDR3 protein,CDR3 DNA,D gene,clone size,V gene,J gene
CAAGRRREETQYF,TGTGCCGCAGGAAGACGCCGAGAAGAGACCCAGTACTTC,.,.,TRBV28,TRBJ2-5
CASSSGQGYTEAFF,TGTGCCAGCAGTTCCGGACAGGGGTACACTGAAGCTTTCTTT,TRBD1,once,TRBV28,TRBJ1-1
CASHRQGEINQPQHF,TGTGCCAGCCACCGGCAAGGGGAAATCAATCAGCCCCAGCATTTT,.,.,TRBV6-5,TRBJ1-5
CASSYSAEPSTDTQYF,TGTGCCAGCAGTTACTCAGCGGAGCCTAGCACAGATACGCAGTATTTT,.,.,TRBV6-5,TRBJ2-3
CASSFPTLNTEAFF,TGTGCCAGCAGCTTCCCGACTTTGAACACTGAAGCTTTCTTT,.,once,TRBV5-7,TRBJ1-1
CASSLLNSGANVLTF,TGTGCCAGCAGCCTACTGAACTCTGGGGCCAACGTCCTGACTTTC,.,.,TRBV7-9,TRBJ2-6
CASSLTGGAEAFF,TGTGCCAGCAGCCTTACAGGGGGGGCTGAAGCTTTCTTT,TRBD1,.,TRBV14,TRBJ1-1
CASSYSNPYATGAFSNQPQHF,TGTGCCAGCAGTTACTCGAACCCCTATGCCACAGGGGCCTTTAGCAATCAGCCCCAGCATTTT,TRBD1,.,TRBV6-2/TRBV6-3,TRBJ1-5
CASSFWTSGALSGNTIYF,TGTGCCAGCAGTTTTTGGACGAGTGGGGCCCTATCTGGAAACACCATATATTTT,.,.,TRBV28,TRBJ1-3
CASRVQGDTEAFF,TGTGCCAGCAGGGTACAGGGGGACACTGAAGCTTTCTTT,TRBD1,.,TRBV7-9,TRBJ1-1
CASSPYRGAGNEQFF,TGTGCCAGCAGCCCCTATCGGGGGGCGGGTAATGAGCAGTTCTTC,.,.,TRBV6-2/TRBV6-3,TRBJ2-1
CASNPRGGAEQFF,TGTGCCAGCAATCCTCGGGGGGGAGCTGAGCAGTTCTTC,TRBD2,.,TRBV6-5,TRBJ2-1
CATSDEWEGPQHF,TGTGCCACCAGTGATGAGTGGGAGGGGCCCCAGCATTTT,.,few,TRBV24-1,TRBJ1-5
CASSNDRGGYNEQFF,TGTGCCAGCAGTAACGACAGGGGGGGGTACAATGAGCAGTTCTTC,TRBD1,.,TRBV6-7,TRBJ2-1
CASSPRVRGVDQPQHF,TGTGCCAGCAGCCCCCGGGTGCGGGGGGTGGACCAGCCCCAGCATTTT,.,.,TRBV3-1/TRBV3-2,TRBJ1-5
CASNRGTYEQYF,TGTGCCAGTAACAGGGGAACTTACGAGCAGTACTTC,TRBD1,.,TRBV28,TRBJ2-7